A single sample gave rise to the 25 T cell receptor beta chains below, sequenced in a study of T cells in Graves' hyperthyroidism and ophthalmopathy. Researchers took RNA transcripts and amplified the TCR beta CDR3 regions from them. First-round RT-PCR targeting the TCR CDR3 was performed with the HTBI primer set. In TCRdb, the multiplex PCR reads were re-called with MiXCR into one record per CDR3 protein. The sample records 300,000 to 450,000 distinct CDR3 sequences, more than 20% being singletons. The sample was blood. These receptors were taken from a man over 45 with Graves' hyperthyroidism.

This clonotype has more than one count but fewer than ten. The CDR3 nucleotides are TGTGCCAGCAGTTACGGGACTACAGGGGGCAAGAACTATGGCTACACCTTC. It encodes CASSYGTTGGKNYGYTF. The chain uses TRBV6-5 and TRBJ1-2; TRBD1 agrees at 9 bases. Unmatched junction bases numbered 9, after V lost 2 bases and J lost 2 bases. CDR3 size: 17 residues. CDR1 and CDR2 from the germline V gene are MNHEY and SVGAGI.

This chain's CDR3 is CASSGQRDREDGQPQHF. The CDR3 coding sequence is TGTGCCAGCAGTGGACAACGGGACAGGGAGGATGGTCAGCCCCAGCATTTT. The rearrangement joins TRBV6-1 to TRBJ1-5, with 9 bases aligning to TRBD1. Germline-derived CDR1 and CDR2 are MNHNS and SASEGT. Trimming took 4 bases from V and 6 from J; bases not matched to a gene: 13. This CDR3 contains 17 residues.

This clonotype was detected ten times or more. This chain joins TRBV30 and TRBJ1-2, with 7 bases aligning to TRBD1. The CDR3 contains 12 residues. Germline V gene data show CDR1 as GTSNPN and CDR2 as SVGIG (reference sequence). In DNA, the CDR3 is TGTGCTCTATACAGGGGCGGCTATGGCTACACCTTC. Protein: CALYRGGYGYTF. The complete variable domain, with remaining parts taken from reference TRBV30 and TRBJ1-2, reads SQTIHQWPATLVQPVGSPLSLECTVEGTSNPNLYWYRQAAGRGLQLLFYSVGIGQISSEVPQNLSASRPQDRQFILSSKKLLLSDSGFYLCALYRGGYGYTFGSGTRLTVV.

This clonotype was counted ten times or more. The V gene is TRBV11-2, the J gene TRBJ2-7, with 8 bases fitting TRBD2. V was pared by 1 base and J by 0 bases, with 8 bases of the junction left unmatched. The CDR3 is made up of 17 amino acids. CDR1 SGHAT and CDR2 FQNNGV come from the germline V gene. CDR3 DNA: TGTGCCAGCAGCTTAGGTCACTTTAGCGGGGCCTCCTACGAGCAGTACTTC. This codes for CASSLGHFSGASYEQYF.

This sequence joins TRBV15 and TRBJ2-1; D gene unclear. The CDR3 is made up of 12 amino acids. V lost 4 bases and J 8 bases, leaving 9 bases between the germline ends. In germline, CDR1 is LNHNV, CDR2 YYDKDF (reference sequence). The CDR3 is CATSKQYDEQFF. CDR3 bases: TGTGCCACCAGCAAACAATATGATGAGCAGTTCTTC.

This clonotype has just a few counts. This chain joins TRBV5-1 and TRBJ2-7; 7 nucleotides align to TRBD1. The CDR3 length is 15 residues. Germline values: CDR1 SGHRS, CDR2 YFSETQ. With 4 bases clipped from V and 7 bases from J, the junction kept 14 bases outside the gene matches. CDR3 residues: CASSTGPGGFEEQYF. CDR3 in DNA: TGCGCCAGCAGCACGGGGCCAGGGGGTTTTGAGGAGCAGTACTTC.

This clonotype was picked up a small number of times. The chain has TRBV6-6 and TRBJ1-5; D is undetermined. V lost 7 bases and J lost 7, with 17 bases in between. In germline, CDR1 is MNHNY, CDR2 SVGAGI (reference sequence). This CDR3 has 14 amino acids. CDR3 nucleotides: TGTGCCAGCACCTCGGGATCTACAAGGCAGCCCCAGCATTTT. Amino acids: CASTSGSTRQPQHF.

The sample holds a few counts of this clonotype. As DNA, the CDR3 is TGTGCCAACGGACAGTATAATTCACCCCTCCACTTT. This gives the protein CANGQYNSPLHF. The V and J genes are TRBV2 and TRBJ1-6; the D gene is possibly TRBD1 (6 bases). The V end was cut by 10 bases, the J end by 4 bases, with 8 bases between. The CDR3 is 12 amino acids. Per the germline V gene, CDR1 is SNHLY and CDR2 is FYNNEI.

On this clonotype: Being one base from a much bigger clone, this may be a read error. The chain joins TRBV6-1 to TRBJ2-7; 8 positions agree with TRBD1. Germline CDR1 reads MNHNS; CDR2 reads SASEGT. The CDR3 covers 16 residues. CDR3 residues: CASSETLRTGPYEQCF. CDR3 nucleotides: TGTGCCAGCAGTGAAACGTTACGGACAGGGCCCTACGAGCAGTGCTTC.

The sample holds many counts of this clonotype. This chain links TRBV12-3 or TRBV12-4 with TRBJ1-1; no clear D gene. Between the trimmed V and J ends, which lost 4 bases and 6 bases, there was a span of 12 bases. This CDR3 has 13 residues. The CDR3 sequence is CASSWVVASEAFF. CDR3 DNA sequence: TGTGCCAGCAGTTGGGTGGTGGCTTCTGAAGCTTTCTTT.

This clonotype was picked up a small number of times. V gene TRBV29-1 combines with J gene TRBJ2-1; a possible D gene is TRBD2 (5 bases). Germline assignment: CDR1 SQVTM and CDR2 ANQGSEA. V was cut by 7 bases and J by 8 bases, with 21 bases left in between. The CDR3 runs to 14 residues. The CDR3 bases are TGCAGCGGGAGCCGGGGATCAGCAAGGGATGAGCAGTTCTTC. As protein: CSGSRGSARDEQFF.

This clonotype has ten or more counts. The chain has TRBV28 and TRBJ2-1; tentatively, D is TRBD2 (6 bases). Germline CDR1 is MDHEN and CDR2 is SYDVKM. The CDR3 sequence is 16 residues long. Trimming cost V 3 bases and J 0 bases, with 12 bases left between them. CDR3 coding DNA: TGTGCCAGCAGTTTTAGAGGGAGGAGCTCCTACAATGAGCAGTTCTTC. Its translation is CASSFRGRSSYNEQFF.

J is TRBJ1-2 and V is TRBV7-3, with D maybe TRBD1 (5 bases). V shed 3 bases and J shed 6 bases, with 11 bases lying between them. The CDR3 runs 13 residues. Germline V gives CDR1 SGHTA, CDR2 FQGTGA. The CDR3 is CASSLAGHDGYTF. CDR3 DNA sequence: TGTGCCAGCAGCTTGGCAGGGCATGATGGCTACACCTTC.

The sample holds a few counts of this clonotype. The chain has TRBV7-9 and TRBJ1-4, with D possibly being TRBD1 (5 bases). The V gene's germline CDR1 is SEHNR and CDR2 FQNEAQ (reference sequence). V was clipped by 5 bases and J by 4 bases, with 11 bases between them. The length of the CDR3 is 14 residues. The CDR3 protein is CASSPGRINEKLFF. The CDR3 DNA reads TGTGCCAGCAGCCCGGGACGGATTAATGAAAAACTGTTTTTT.

The chain combines TRBV20-1 with TRBJ1-5; TRBD1 matches at 9 bases. J was trimmed by 2 bases and V by 4 bases; bases with no gene match: 6. The CDR3 spans 15 residues. The germline gives CDR1 DFQATT, CDR2 SNEGSKA (reference sequence). CDR3 DNA: TGCAGTGCTACTCCGGGACAGGGTGGCAATCAGCCCCAGCATTTT. Its translation: CSATPGQGGNQPQHF.

V and J are TRBV29-1 and TRBJ1-1; the D is unclear. The CDR3 loop spans 12 amino acids. Germline V CDR1 and CDR2: SQVTM, ANQGSEA. The V end lost 6 bases, the J end lost 1 base, and 9 bases lay between the germline ends. CDR3 in amino acids: CSVVIQNTEAFF. CDR3 sequence (DNA): TGCAGCGTCGTTATCCAGAACACTGAAGCTTTCTTT. The full variable domain, rest sourced from reference TRBV29-1 and TRBJ1-1, is SAVISQKPSRDICQRGTSLTIQCQVDSQVTMMFWYRQQPGQSLTLIATANQGSEATYESGFVIDKFPISRPNLTFSTLTVSNMSPEDSSIYLCSVVIQNTEAFFGQGTRLTVV.

In this sample, this clonotype turned up many times. The chain employs TRBV2 and TRBJ2-1, with 10 bases aligning to TRBD2. CDR1 SNHLY and CDR2 FYNNEI come from the germline V gene. This CDR3 spans 15 amino acids. V lost 6 bases and J lost 5; bases outside the gene matches: 7. CDR3 protein: CASRALAGEDNEQFF. The CDR3 DNA is TGTGCCAGCAGGGCTCTAGCGGGAGAGGACAATGAGCAGTTCTTC.

This clonotype was seen only a few times. The V and J genes are TRBV7-6 and TRBJ1-6, with D possibly matching TRBD1 (6 bases). Trimming removed 1 base from V and 0 bases from J, with 7 bases in between. The CDR3 has 16 residues. CDR1 is SGHVS and CDR2 is FNYEAQ in the germline V gene. The CDR3 protein is CASSLEGGSYNSPLHF. The CDR3 DNA reads TGTGCCAGCAGCTTAGAGGGGGGCTCCTATAATTCACCCCTCCACTTT.

The chain recombines TRBV6-6 with TRBJ1-6; TRBD1 agrees at 8 bases. J lost 7 bases, V lost 0 bases, and 11 bases had no gene match. Germline V lookup: CDR1 MNHNY, CDR2 SVGAGI (reference sequence). The CDR3 sequence is 18 residues long. The CDR3 sequence: CASSYSSQGASLNSPLHF. Here the CDR3 DNA reads TGTGCCAGCAGTTACTCGTCCCAGGGGGCCAGCCTCAATTCACCCCTCCACTTT.

This clonotype was counted a few times. The rearrangement uses TRBV3-1 and TRBJ2-7; the D is unclear. Trimming left V 1 base short and J 2 bases short, with 6 bases between. Germline lookup yields CDR1 LGHDT and CDR2 YNNKEL (reference sequence). The CDR3 has 13 amino acids. CDR3 bases: TGTGCCAGCAGCCAAGTCAGAGCCTACGAGCAGTACTTC. It specifies CASSQVRAYEQYF.

This clonotype was counted ten times or more. The chain recombines TRBV18 with TRBJ2-5; 10 nucleotides match TRBD1. V gave up 3 bases and J gave up 1 base; unmatched junction bases: 5. In germline, CDR1 is KGHSH, CDR2 LQKENI. This CDR3 is built from 16 residues. CDR3 residues: CASSPATGGPQETQYF. The CDR3 DNA sequence: TGTGCCAGCTCACCGGCGACAGGGGGCCCCCAAGAGACCCAGTACTTC.

V and J are TRBV28 and TRBJ2-3, with 13 bases matching TRBD2. There are 16 residues in the CDR3. The J segment lost 5 bases and the V segment lost 7 bases, leaving 9 bases of the junction unmatched. CDR1 and CDR2 from the germline V gene are MDHEN and SYDVKM. The CDR3 nucleotides are TGTGCCAGCAAAAGAACTAGCGGGAGGGCCGTAGATACGCAGTATTTT. It codes for CASKRTSGRAVDTQYF.

The rearrangement joins TRBV5-4 to TRBJ2-3, with D perhaps being TRBD1 or TRBD2 (6 bases each). Germline V gene sequence: CDR1 SGHNT, CDR2 YYREEE (reference sequence). V was cut by 5 bases and J by 1 base, with 11 bases left in between. The CDR3 covers 14 residues. Written as DNA, the CDR3 is TGTGCCAGCAGGAGTAGGGGGGGCACAGATACGCAGTATTTT. Protein sequence: CASRSRGGTDTQYF.

This clonotype appeared many times. The gene calls are TRBV3-1 and TRBJ1-5; the D is unclear. The CDR3 extends over 13 amino acids. The V gene lost 4 bases and the J gene lost 5 bases, with 9 bases spanning the gap. Germline V gene sequence: CDR1 LGHDT, CDR2 YNNKEL (reference sequence). CDR3 nucleotide sequence: TGTGCCAGCAGCCTGGGGTGGGATCAGCCCCAGCATTTT. Translating gives CASSLGWDQPQHF.

The sample holds a few counts of this clonotype. The V gene is TRBV24-1, the J gene TRBJ2-4, with a weak D call TRBD1 (5 bases). Trimming took 2 bases from V and 0 from J, leaving 10 bases between them. The CDR3 covers 16 residues. Germline values: CDR1 KGHDR, CDR2 SFDVKD. The CDR3 region is CATSDSGSLAKNIQYF. Here the CDR3 DNA reads TGTGCCACCAGTGATTCAGGGTCGCTAGCCAAAAACATTCAGTACTTC.